The rows below give T cell receptor beta chains drawn from one sample of a study of T cells in Graves' hyperthyroidism and ophthalmopathy. Using its own MiXCR run on the multiplex PCR reads, TCRdb lists one record per CDR3 protein. The sample includes about 360,000 distinct CDR3 sequences, around 14% of them seen just once. The specimen was blood. These receptors were obtained from a young woman with Graves' hyperthyroidism that later progressed to Graves' ophthalmopathy. The CDR3 runs from the conserved cysteine through the conserved F or W. D genes are given only for firm matches. Clone size, where shown, is once, few, many, or a class for clones that have expanded.

-,-,TRBV7-9,TRBJ2-7,CASSPPGIYEQYF,TGTGCCAGCAGCCCCCCGGGTATCTACGAGCAGTACTTC
many,TRBD2,TRBV6-1,TRBJ2-7,CASSPGQGSGTSGRKNYEQYF,TGTGCCAGCTCCCCGGGACAGGGATCTGGGACTAGCGGGAGGAAGAACTACGAGCAGTACTTC
many,TRBD2,TRBV27,TRBJ2-1,CASSPSWTSGSRNEQFF,TGTGCCAGCAGTCCGAGCTGGACTAGCGGAAGCCGCAATGAGCAGTTCTTC
many,-,TRBV20-1,TRBJ2-1,CSASLPGLHNEQFF,TGCAGTGCTTCTCTGCCGGGACTCCACAATGAGCAGTTCTTC
-,-,TRBV20-1,TRBJ2-7,CSAVSNTYEQYF,TGCAGTGCTGTATCAAATACCTACGAGCAGTACTTC
many,-,TRBV10-3,TRBJ2-2,CAIIMGELFF,TGTGCCATCATTATGGGGGAGCTGTTTTTT
few,TRBD1,TRBV4-2,TRBJ1-6,CASSQPGTGSSPLHF,TGTGCCAGCAGCCAACCCGGGACAGGGAGTTCACCCCTCCACTTT
many,-,TRBV20-1,TRBJ2-7,CSAREIGDSTYEQYF,TGCAGTGCTAGAGAGATTGGAGACAGTACCTACGAGCAGTACTTC
many,TRBD2,TRBV6-2/TRBV6-3,TRBJ2-1,CASILGGGEGEQFF,TGTGCCAGCATCCTTGGGGGAGGGGAGGGTGAGCAGTTCTTC
many,TRBD2,TRBV20-1,TRBJ2-2,CSARDPLADTGELFF,TGCAGTGCTAGAGATCCACTAGCGGACACCGGGGAGCTGTTTTTT
-,-,TRBV20-1,TRBJ1-2,CSARGYREGSSGYTF,TGCAGTGCTAGAGGATACAGGGAAGGATCCAGTGGCTACACCTTC
few,-,TRBV24-1,TRBJ2-1,CATSDFRTGSYNEQFF,TGTGCCACCAGTGATTTTCGGACGGGAAGCTACAATGAGCAGTTCTTC
few,TRBD1,TRBV12-3/TRBV12-4,TRBJ1-2,CASSPPGTGGGYTF,TGTGCCAGCAGTCCCCCCGGGACAGGGGGTGGCTACACCTTC
-,-,TRBV6-1,TRBJ2-5,CAGRPGLVETQYF,TGTGCCGGCAGGCCAGGGTTGGTGGAGACCCAGTACTTC
-,TRBD2,TRBV7-9,TRBJ2-1,CASSSHYIGASGGLHEQFF,TGTGCCAGCAGCTCACATTATATTGGGGCTAGCGGGGGCCTCCATGAGCAGTTCTTC
many,TRBD2,TRBV4-1,TRBJ2-2,CASTGTSGSGGTGELFF,TGCGCCAGCACCGGGACTAGCGGGAGTGGGGGGACCGGGGAGCTGTTTTTT
many,-,TRBV28,TRBJ2-7,CASSGLPHEQYF,TGTGCCAGCAGTGGGCTACCCCACGAGCAGTACTTC
-,-,TRBV12-3/TRBV12-4,TRBJ2-4,CASSFLGTDWRQKVIQYF,TGTGCCAGCAGTTTTTTGGGAACGGACTGGAGACAAAAGGTCATTCAGTACTTC
many,-,TRBV4-1,TRBJ2-7,CASSQGAGAAYEQYF,TGCGCCAGCAGCCAAGGAGCAGGGGCCGCCTACGAGCAGTACTTC
few,TRBD1,TRBV24-1,TRBJ2-5,CATGARDSYQETQYF,TGTGCCACCGGGGCCCGGGACAGCTACCAAGAGACCCAGTACTTC
-,-,TRBV20-1,TRBJ2-1,CSAAPGRFRNNEQFF,TGCAGTGCTGCTCCCGGCCGGTTCAGGAACAATGAGCAGTTCTTC
many,TRBD1,TRBV12-3/TRBV12-4,TRBJ2-7,CASSFAGGGYEQYF,TGTGCCAGCAGTTTCGCAGGGGGCGGGTACGAGCAGTACTTC
-,-,TRBV27,TRBJ1-5,CASSPTGMVNQPQHF,TGTGCCAGCAGTCCTACAGGGATGGTCAATCAGCCCCAGCATTTT
many,-,TRBV28,TRBJ1-1,CASSQMGTEAFF,TGTGCCAGCAGTCAAATGGGCACTGAAGCTTTCTTT
-,-,TRBV7-9,TRBJ2-1,CASSLEIYNEQFF,TGTGCCAGCAGCTTAGAAATCTACAATGAGCAGTTCTTC
many,-,TRBV7-8,TRBJ2-5,CASSLDAGILQETQYF,TGTGCCAGCAGCTTAGACGCGGGGATTTTACAAGAGACCCAGTACTTC
many,-,TRBV28,TRBJ1-1,CASSPSGVGYTEAFF,TGTGCCAGCAGTCCGTCAGGGGTAGGGTACACTGAAGCTTTCTTT
few,-,TRBV7-8,TRBJ2-1,CASRLLVREQPGSSYNEQFF,TGTGCCAGCAGACTCCTAGTACGGGAACAACCGGGGAGCTCCTACAATGAGCAGTTCTTC
once,-,TRBV5-6,TRBJ1-6,CASSMPWENSPLHF,TGTGCCAGCAGCATGCCCTGGGAGAATTCACCCCTCCACTTT
many,-,TRBV20-1,TRBJ2-7,CSALGYPYEQYF,TGCAGTGCTTTAGGGTATCCCTACGAGCAGTACTTC
few,-,TRBV10-3,TRBJ1-1,CAISESNTEAFF,TGTGCCATCAGTGAGTCGAACACTGAAGCTTTCTTT
-,-,TRBV20-1,TRBJ2-3,CSARAQPGGPTDTQYF,TGCAGTGCTAGGGCCCAACCCGGCGGCCCCACAGATACGCAGTATTTT
few,-,TRBV6-1,TRBJ1-2,CASSEGPRTAWYTF,TGTGCCAGCAGTGAAGGGCCCCGGACTGCCTGGTACACCTTC
few,-,TRBV20-1,TRBJ1-5,CSANPGIDSNQPQHF,TGCAGTGCCAACCCAGGGATAGATAGCAATCAGCCCCAGCATTTT
many,-,TRBV20-1,TRBJ1-5,CSARETTWGNQPQHF,TGCAGTGCTAGAGAAACGACATGGGGCAATCAGCCCCAGCATTTT
few,TRBD1,TRBV6-1,TRBJ1-1,CASSPGTGWNTEAFF,TGTGCCAGCAGCCCCGGGACAGGGTGGAACACTGAAGCTTTCTTT
-,-,TRBV20-1,TRBJ1-6,CSAPKGVRDSPLHF,TGCAGTGCTCCAAAGGGGGTCCGGGATTCACCCCTCCACTTT
many,TRBD2,TRBV24-1,TRBJ2-1,CATSDQGLAGGPFGNEQFF,TGTGCCACCAGTGACCAGGGACTAGCGGGAGGGCCCTTCGGGAATGAGCAGTTCTTC
many,TRBD2,TRBV5-1,TRBJ2-7,CASSPGTGGSEQYF,TGCGCCAGCAGCCCCGGGACGGGAGGTTCCGAGCAGTACTTC
-,TRBD2,TRBV5-1,TRBJ2-7,CASSLWGGDSYEQYF,TGCGCCAGCAGCTTGTGGGGGGGAGACTCCTACGAGCAGTACTTC
many,-,TRBV28,TRBJ1-2,CASSGGRPALNTF,TGTGCCAGCAGTGGGGGACGGCCGGCTCTTAACACCTTC
many,TRBD1,TRBV29-1,TRBJ1-2,CSASLDRGKDGYTF,TGCAGCGCCTCATTGGACAGGGGCAAAGATGGCTACACCTTC
-,-,TRBV5-6,TRBJ1-1,CASNPGAKGLNTEAFF,TGTGCCAGCAACCCCGGGGCCAAGGGCTTGAACACTGAAGCTTTCTTT
many,TRBD1,TRBV2,TRBJ2-7,CASRDRGPGRDEQYF,TGTGCCAGTAGGGACAGGGGCCCTGGTAGGGACGAGCAGTACTTC
-,-,TRBV19,TRBJ1-5,CASTKSYGSQPQHF,TGTGCCAGTACTAAGTCGTATGGGAGTCAGCCCCAGCATTTT
many,-,TRBV4-1,TRBJ1-2,CASSQVDAGRDGYTF,TGCGCCAGCAGCCAGGTTGATGCAGGGCGGGATGGCTACACCTTC
-,TRBD1,TRBV28,TRBJ2-5,CASSVGTGEETQYF,TGTGCCAGCAGTGTCGGGACAGGGGAAGAGACCCAGTACTTC
-,TRBD2,TRBV28,TRBJ2-7,CASSLSSGGGREQYF,TGTGCCAGCAGCCTATCCTCCGGGGGGGGCCGCGAGCAGTACTTC
-,TRBD1,TRBV20-1,TRBJ1-4,CSAVLGQDNEKLFF,TGCAGTGCTGTATTGGGACAGGATAATGAAAAACTGTTTTTT
few,-,TRBV12-3/TRBV12-4,TRBJ2-7,CASSLGKDYEQYF,TGTGCCAGCAGTTTAGGGAAAGATTACGAGCAGTACTTC
many,TRBD2,TRBV14,TRBJ2-3,CASSHGKRLAGEDTQYF,TGTGCCAGCAGCCACGGGAAGAGACTAGCGGGAGAGGATACGCAGTATTTT
many,TRBD1,TRBV28,TRBJ2-5,CASSPDLDRGRTQYF,TGTGCCAGCAGTCCTGACCTAGACAGGGGGCGAACCCAGTACTTC
many,-,TRBV6-1,TRBJ2-4,CASSEWGEKDIQYF,TGTGCCAGCAGTGAATGGGGAGAGAAGGACATTCAGTACTTC
few,-,TRBV27,TRBJ2-1,CASSSSGFHEQSF,TGTGCCAGTTCATCAAGTGGGTTTCATGAGCAGTCCTTC
-,TRBD2,TRBV28,TRBJ2-3,CASRKGGPAGGPWDTQYF,TGTGCCAGCAGAAAGGGGGGCCCAGCGGGAGGGCCCTGGGATACGCAGTATTTT
-,TRBD2,TRBV7-3,TRBJ2-5,CANPPSGRCQETQYF,TGTGCCAACCCCCCTAGCGGGAGATGTCAAGAGACCCAGTACTTC
many,-,TRBV3-1,TRBJ2-3,CASSPGPTDTQYF,TGTGCCAGCAGCCCGGGACCCACAGATACGCAGTATTTT